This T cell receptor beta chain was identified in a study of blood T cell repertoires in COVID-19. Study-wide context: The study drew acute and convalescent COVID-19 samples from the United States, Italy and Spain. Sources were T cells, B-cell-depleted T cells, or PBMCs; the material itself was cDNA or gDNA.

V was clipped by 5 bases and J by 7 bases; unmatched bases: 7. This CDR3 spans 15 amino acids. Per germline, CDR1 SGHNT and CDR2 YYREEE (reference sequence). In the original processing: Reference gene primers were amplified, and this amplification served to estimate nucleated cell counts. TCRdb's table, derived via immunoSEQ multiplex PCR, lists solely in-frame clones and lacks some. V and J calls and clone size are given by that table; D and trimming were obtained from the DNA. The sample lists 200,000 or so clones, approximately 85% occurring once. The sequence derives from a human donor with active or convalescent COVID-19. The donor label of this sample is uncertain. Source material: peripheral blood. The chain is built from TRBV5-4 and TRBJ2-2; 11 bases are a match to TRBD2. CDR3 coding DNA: TGTGCCAGCAGATTAGCGGGGGGGCCCCGCGGGGAGCTGTTTTTT. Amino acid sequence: CASRLAGGPRGELFF.